This TCR beta chain was retrieved from a study of cytomegalovirus exposure and HLA in healthy donors (dated by TCRdb to 2016 to 2017). Background for the entire study: An earlier analysis of some 500 of the donors reported about 290 Gb of sequence data and 117 million unique TCR beta sequences from roughly 200 million T cells. About 330 gigabases of sequencing data and tens of millions of unique TCR sequences made up an early release that covered fewer than 650 HLA-typed donors. Among the roughly 400 genotyped donors, approximately 82% belonged to the genetic ancestry cluster associated with self-reported Caucasian donors. The study was designed to test whether signatures of past pathogen exposure could be identified by cataloging public T cell receptors. The T cell repertoires of some 670 subjects were profiled by immunosequencing and related to cytomegalovirus serostatus. Along with the approximately 700-subject first cohort, a separate validation cohort of 120 different subjects was used. To predict cytomegalovirus infection status, the study brought together high-throughput TCR immunosequencing, statistical association of individual TCRs with disease status, and machine learning. In a later analysis, previously published TCR beta repertoires from several hundred donors were re-analyzed and high-resolution HLA genotyping was added so that TCR occurrence patterns could be studied. Rather than using new phenotypic data, the later analysis identified candidate immune exposures from TCR beta sequences and from how often those sequences occurred across donors. To decide whether each TCR beta V gene segment behaved as functional or pseudogenic, an earlier analysis of some 580 of the donors relied on high-throughput TCR beta sequencing. Alongside the repertoire data, information on donor age, sex, ethnicity and CMV serostatus was compiled. Genome-wide SNP genotypes for about 65% of the 666 donors were used in a later genetic analysis, which treated that subset as a discovery cohort. All discovery cohort repertoires had been generated on a single sequencing platform. HLA typing included class I and class II loci at four-digit resolution. Typing coverage differed by locus: A, B, C, DRB1 and DQB1 were typed in roughly 629-630 donors, DQA1 in 522, DPA1 in approximately 600, and DPB1 in just under 490. Four to six DR-DQ haplotypes were handled as single units for association and clustering, since linkage in the cohort was strong. Among some 400 genotyped donors of the cohort, an average of roughly 230,000 unique TCR beta nucleotide sequences was sequenced per donor, of which 15% to 20% were non-productive. The study at large found these results: Presence/absence analyses assumed roughly uniform sequencing depth across donors, an assumption that may not hold. When HLA alleles, especially DR and DQ, strongly co-occurred, attributing TCR associations to individual alleles was difficult. The authors suggested that the approach could potentially be extended to other disease states and immunological phenotypes. An earlier analysis of approximately 600 of the donors showed that most TCR beta V segments appeared in productive rearrangements either about 90% or about 30% of the time, which broadly matched IMGT annotations. A few of the identified cytomegalovirus-associated TCR beta chains were confirmed in vitro to be specific for cytomegalovirus antigens. Because HLA typing was unavailable for some donors at each locus, only the typed subset was used in association tests. In both the original and validation cohorts, the classifier was reported to diagnose cytomegalovirus status with high specificity and sensitivity. In a later genetic analysis, fewer N-insertions in productive TCRs were reported among donors in an Asian-associated ancestry cluster than the approximately 630-donor mean. A total of 150 to 200 TCR beta chains were listed by the study as associated with cytomegalovirus. According to a later analysis, parvovirus B19, influenza, CMV and Epstein-Barr virus appeared linked to several top co-occurrence clusters. A later analysis associated 16,951 TCR beta sequences with specific HLA alleles at a false discovery rate of 0.05. In a later analysis, TCR association rates were found to vary across HLA loci, with the most associated TCRs seen for DRB1 alleles and the fewest for HLA-C alleles. While some public TCRs were present in many individuals, most TCR sequences turned up only very rarely across donors. Most CMV-associated TCR beta chains appeared to be HLA-restricted in a later analysis, and the HLA associations seemed to be driven largely by CMV exposure. A further reported finding was that TCR beta sequences accurately predicted the HLA-A and HLA-B alleles for most subjects in the first cohort. Correlated functional status among segregating V segments might be attributable to linkage disequilibrium, but an unknown experimental factor could not be ruled out. Because counts were too low, 15 to 20 rarely observed V segments, including chromosome 9 orphons, were excluded from the earlier analysis of about 500 of the donors. The cohort was sequenced for TCR beta chains only, and without alpha or paired-chain data the features that could be detected were limited. Compared with equally common non-associated chains, HLA-associated TCR beta chains in a later analysis were more clonally expanded and had lower generation probabilities. The 87-base-pair reads could not distinguish some IMGT-functional V segments, including TRBV6-2 and TRBV6-3, so those segments were excluded. A later genetic analysis associated a missense DCLRE1C variant with V-gene and J-gene trimming of TCR beta chains, and an independent cohort replicated the association. The only immune exposure information available for the cohort was CMV serostatus. A cluster of highly shared sequence variants was judged likely to represent a technical artifact of the sequencing pipeline.

Receptors were amplified or captured by the immunoSEQ multiplex PCR assay. A mixture of 60 forward primers for TCR Vbeta segments and 13 reverse primers for TCR Jbeta segments was used in the multiplex PCR. Amplification of the CDR3 region of rearranged TCR beta genes was performed with a multiplex PCR assay on genomic DNA. Amplified TCR beta libraries were sequenced as 87-base-pair reads on the Illumina HiSeq System. From the authors' description of their analysis: In a later analysis, roughly 80 million unique TCR beta chains were counted across the roughly 700 repertoires, and roughly 10 million of these chains were shared by at least two donors. To remove PCR and sequencing errors, raw reads were error-corrected and collapsed into unique sequences using a nearest-neighbor algorithm that merged closely related sequences. CDR3 sequences were aligned to IMGT reference sequences to assign V, D and J gene segments. For a sequence to be retained, a match of at least six nucleotides was required to both a V gene segment and a J gene segment. A rearrangement counted as productive if the CDR3 had no stop codons and remained in frame with V and J, and every other rearrangement counted as non-productive. CDR3 was defined by IMGT convention, running from the second conserved V-encoded cysteine to the conserved J-encoded phenylalanine. The earlier analysis of 500 to 750 of the donors excluded any sequence lacking an unambiguous match to a single V gene segment. In an earlier analysis of roughly 600 of the donors, a V segment was called functional when productive rearrangements were above 56.7%, and segregating when the standard deviation between donors exceeded 5%. A statistical classification framework was built for diagnosing cytomegalovirus status from the catalog of TCR beta chain sequences. In a later analysis, V and J genes were assigned by comparing TCR nucleotide sequences against IMGT/GENE-DB human TR gene sequences. A later analysis assigned CDR3 sequences and most-parsimonious VDJ recombination scenarios with the TCRdist pipeline. A later analysis defined each TCR beta chain by its CDR3 amino acid sequence plus V-gene family, and excluded reads lacking a unique V-gene family. A later analysis removed several hundred highly shared, low-generation-probability nucleotide sequences to deal with suspected cross-contamination and a sequencing artifact. In a later analysis, a clonal expansion index for each public chain was calculated from normalized within-repertoire ranks of inferred template counts. A later analysis computed generation probabilities with a VDJ recombination model fitted to out-of-frame rearrangements, and checked the results against IGoR. In a later analysis, hypergeometric tests were used to score TCR-TCR, TCR-HLA and TCR-CMV co-occurrence, with a repertoire-size bias correction applied to TCR pairs. To estimate false discovery rates, a later analysis permuted the HLA or CMV assignments 20 times. A later analysis grouped co-occurring TCRs with DBSCAN, adding TCRdist sequence similarity when clustering within HLA-allele-positive subsets. Repertoires with fewer than 30,000 or more than 120,000 public chains were left out of co-occurrence clustering, as were a few repertoires with anomalous nucleotide sharing. TCRdb's version of the immuneACCESS table is confined to in-frame rearrangements and falls short of the full clone set. An unresolved V gene accounts for under half of the shortfall where checked; the remainder is of unknown origin. From that table come the V and J calls and clone size; the DNA was used to work out D and trimming. The sample table holds about 90,000 clones, of which about 88% were seen once. The ten largest clones add up to around 2.3% of the sample.

The cohort comprised 550 to 700 healthy bone marrow donors. At the time of sampling, all cohort members were nominally healthy, though unrecorded immune exposures were likely present. The donor tested CMV seronegative and was one of the 352 seronegative cohort members. A peripheral blood sample was collected from each donor, and TCR beta sequencing was performed on peripheral blood mononuclear cells. The Qiagen DNeasy Blood Extraction Kit was used to extract genomic DNA from the blood cell samples. CDR1 and CDR2 (SGDLS, YYNGEE) derive from the germline V gene. Inclusive of the bounding cysteine and phenylalanine, the CDR3 is 15 residues long. Just CDR3 DNA is preserved here, 45 bases in frame from base 1. The V and J ends are trimmed by 0 bases and 5 bases, leaving 11 bases between them. Worth noting for this clone: There is no known antigen for this receptor. Base qualities are not at hand, and no much larger clone is one base apart.

This TCR was recovered from a man aged 18 to 30 in good health and CMV-seronegative. The sequencing input was PBMCs. The chain is encoded by TRBV9 joined to TRBJ2-2; 5 matching bases give a weak D call of TRBD1. The CDR3 region reads CASSVVGETTGELFF. The nucleotide sequence reads as follows: TGTGCCAGCAGCGTAGTAGGGGAAACGACCGGGGAGCTGTTTTTT. Where the CDR3 stops, the reference TRBV9 and TRBJ2-2 genes take over; the full variable domain is DSGVTQTPKHLITATGQRVTLRCSPRSGDLSVYWYQQSLDQGLQFLIQYYNGEERAKGNILERFSAQQFPDLHSELNLSSLELGDSALYFCASSVVGETTGELFFGEGSRLTVL.